These 21 T cell receptor beta chains were all obtained from the same sample, sequenced in a study of CD8+ T cells in alopecia areata. Treatment meaning: oral pan-JAK inhibitor, 5-10 mg twice daily. Investigators isolated RNA and reverse transcribed it into cDNA to act as the sequencing template. The data were produced by immunoSEQ multiplex PCR, yet TCRdb's version contains in-frame clones alone and is incomplete. The sample includes roughly 220,000 clones, around two fifths seen only once; the top ten take 0.4% to 0.55%. The starting material was CD4+ T cells sorted from blood, obtained between weeks 30 and 35, from a patient treated with tofacitinib. Receptor source: a human donor with alopecia areata.

Of note for this clone: It is unclear where the CDR3 begins or ends on the DNA, so no DNA is shown, and the CDR3 is as TCRdb lists it. The chain joins TRBV29-1 to TRBJ2-5; TRBD2 was called by the table and not checked on the DNA. Germline values: CDR1 SQVTM, CDR2 ANQGSEA. Ends included, the CDR3 has 16 residues. The CDR3 reads CSVVLVGELFRETQYF.

This chain connects TRBV27 to TRBJ1-5; TRBD1 aligns across 7 bases. CDR1 and CDR2 (germline): MNHEY, SMNVEV (reference sequence). J lost 5 bases, V lost 6 bases, and 10 bases had no gene match. The CDR3 is made up of 15 amino acids. Here the CDR3 reads CASSRGAGGHQPQHF. The CDR3 nucleotides read TGTGCCAGCAGCAGGGGGGCAGGGGGGCATCAGCCCCAGCATTTT.

This clone was recorded a few times. The genes are TRBV7-8 and TRBJ2-7; D call uncertain. Per germline, CDR1 SGHVS and CDR2 FQNEAQ. Between the trimmed V and J ends, which lost 4 bases and 3 bases, there was a span of 16 bases. The CDR3 is made up of 15 amino acids. The CDR3: CASSSTVGWVYEQYF. The DNA for the CDR3 is TGTGCCAGCAGCTCAACAGTAGGGTGGGTCTACGAGCAGTACTTC.

V and J are TRBV7-2 and TRBJ2-6; the D is unclear. The V gene's germline CDR1 is SGHTA and CDR2 FQGNSA. V was cut by 3 bases and J by 3 bases, with 3 bases left in between. The CDR3 is 13 amino acids. For the CDR3, the DNA is TGTGCCAGCAGCTTTTATGGGGCCAACGTCCTGACTTTC. Protein product: CASSFYGANVLTF.

This clone was seen repeatedly, ten times or more. V and J are TRBV14 and TRBJ2-5; weak D call: TRBD2 (6 bases). CDR1 and CDR2 (germline): SGHDN, FVKESK. Between the trimmed V and J ends, which lost 4 bases and 3 bases, there was a span of 18 bases. The CDR3 is made up of 16 amino acids. CDR3 region: CASSPAFGLLKETQYF. The CDR3, as DNA: TGTGCCAGCAGCCCTGCTTTCGGACTACTGAAAGAGACCCAGTACTTC.

The table lists this clone with a few counts. The V gene is TRBV25-1, the J gene TRBJ2-2; no clear D. V shed 8 bases and J shed 4 bases, with 11 bases lying between them. Germline CDR1 and CDR2: MGHDK and SYGVNS. CDR3 size: 13 residues. The CDR3 nucleotides read TGTGCCAGCGAAAAAGCTTTCACCGGGGAGCTGTTTTTT. It translates to CASEKAFTGELFF.

The chain has TRBV7-9 and TRBJ2-3; a weak D match, TRBD2 (5 bases). Germline CDR1 is SEHNR and CDR2 is FQNEAQ (reference sequence). Trimming shortened V by 7 bases and J by 8 bases, and 16 bases separated the two germline ends. The CDR3 sequence is 13 residues long. The chain's CDR3 is CASTTALATTQYF. CDR3 nucleotides: TGTGCCAGCACCACAGCCTTAGCGACTACGCAGTATTTT.

In its sample, this clone was seen a few times. The CDR3 DNA reads as TGTGCCAGCAGCTTAAGGACAAGGTCCTACGAGCAGTACTTC. Its translation: CASSLRTRSYEQYF. V and J are TRBV11-1 and TRBJ2-7; possibly TRBD1 for D (5 bases). Looked up from germline, CDR1 is SGHAT and CDR2 is FQDESV (reference sequence). Trimming removed 2 bases from V and 1 base from J, with 9 bases in between. CDR3 length equals 14 residues.

Written as DNA, the CDR3 is TGTGCCAGCAGGGGACGGAGATCTAGCACAGATACGCAGTATTTT. This gives the protein CASRGRRSSTDTQYF. This chain joins TRBV6-5 and TRBJ2-3, with D perhaps assigned TRBD1 or TRBD2 (5 bases each). Trimming removed 6 bases at V and 0 bases at J, with 13 bases between. The CDR3 consists of 15 residues. From germline, CDR1 is MNHEY and CDR2 SVGAGI.

As DNA, the CDR3 is TGCGCCAGCAGTCAGCAAGGGGTGAACACTGAAGCTTTCTTT. Translation gives CASSQQGVNTEAFF. V usage is TRBV5-1 and J usage is TRBJ1-1; weak D call: TRBD1 (5 bases). The CDR3 runs 14 residues. V was pared by 5 bases and J by 0 bases, with 11 bases between. The germline V gene has CDR1 SGHRS and CDR2 YFSETQ.

Note on this clone: This could be a read error, since a much larger clone is one nucleotide away. The V gene is TRBV25-1, the J gene TRBJ2-3, with TRBD1 identical over 9 bases. Germline trimming cut 7 bases from V and 1 base from J; bases unmatched to any gene: 3. This CDR3 comprises 14 residues. Looked up from germline, CDR1 is MGHDK and CDR2 is SYGVNS. CDR3 protein: CASTRDRGTDTQYF. DNA of the CDR3: TGTGCCAGCACCAGGGACAGGGGCACAGATACGCAGTATTTT.

This clone was counted a few times. The chain joins TRBV5-6 to TRBJ2-7; TRBD1 agrees at 10 bases. Germline values: CDR1 SGHDT, CDR2 YYEEEE. CDR3 length: 15 residues. With 2 bases clipped from V and 5 bases from J, the junction kept 7 bases outside the gene matches. Written as DNA, the CDR3 is TGTGCCAGCAGCTTACCGGGACAGGGGTTCAACGAGCAGTACTTC. This translates into CASSLPGQGFNEQYF.

V and J are TRBV2 and TRBJ2-3; D is unclear. This CDR3 is 11 amino acids long. V was trimmed by 4 bases and J by 6 bases, leaving 5 bases between them. CDR1 is SNHLY, CDR2 FYNNEI, per germline. This chain's CDR3 is CASSVGDTQYF. The CDR3 region has the DNA TGTGCCAGCAGTGTTGGGGATACGCAGTATTTT.

V is TRBV6-5 and J is TRBJ2-1; TRBD1 or TRBD2 may be the D gene (6 bases each). The CDR3 contains 12 residues. V lost 6 bases to trimming and J lost 9 bases, with 12 bases between them. Germline CDR1 and CDR2: MNHEY and SVGAGI. CDR3 bases: TGTGCCAGCAGCCAAGGGGGGATTGAGCAGTTCTTC. Translated: CASSQGGIEQFF.

In this sample, this clone turned up a few times. The rearrangement joins TRBV7-9 to TRBJ2-2; no reliable D call. The CDR3 runs 15 residues. Germline assignment: CDR1 SEHNR and CDR2 FQNEAQ (reference sequence). Trimming cost V 1 base and J 0 bases, with 6 bases left between them. The CDR3 sequence is CASSLVGANTGELFF. The CDR3 DNA sequence: TGTGCCAGCAGCTTAGTCGGCGCGAACACCGGGGAGCTGTTTTTT.

The rearrangement links TRBV4-1 to TRBJ2-7; D is possibly TRBD1 (6 bases). V was pared by 4 bases and J by 1 base, with 11 bases between. The CDR3 consists of 14 residues. Per germline, CDR1 MGHRA and CDR2 YSYEKL. CDR3 sequence reads: CASSRSTGSYEQYF. DNA of the CDR3: TGCGCCAGCAGCCGATCCACAGGGTCCTACGAGCAGTACTTC.

This clone was detected a few times. This chain joins TRBV7-3 and TRBJ2-2; D not resolved. Trimming left V 5 bases short and J 2 bases short, with 3 bases between. The germline gives CDR1 SGHTA, CDR2 FQGTGA. This CDR3 contains 12 residues. CDR3 DNA sequence: TGTGCCAGCAGCCACAACACCGGGGAGCTGTTTTTT. Translated, it gives CASSHNTGELFF.

The rearrangement joins TRBV30 to TRBJ1-4; D ambiguous. The germline CDR1 and CDR2 sequences are GTSNPN and SVGIG (reference sequence). V lost 2 bases and J lost 8, with 12 bases in between. This CDR3 spans 13 amino acids. CDR3 sequence (DNA): TGTGCCTGGAGTTCCGGGTCTGGAGAAAAACTGTTTTTT. Its protein is CAWSSGSGEKLFF.

V gene TRBV7-9 combines with J gene TRBJ2-1, with 10 bases matching TRBD1. This CDR3 contains 15 residues. Germline V gives CDR1 SEHNR, CDR2 FQNEAQ (reference sequence). The junction had 2 bases not matched to a gene; V was cut back by 6 bases and J by 0 bases. The CDR3 sequence: CASRRQGASYNEQFF. The CDR3 DNA follows: TGTGCCAGCAGACGACAGGGGGCCTCCTACAATGAGCAGTTCTTC. Supplemented by reference TRBV7-9 and TRBJ2-1, the full variable domain reads DTGVSQNPRHKITKRGQNVTFRCDPISEHNRLYWYRQTLGQGPEFLTYFQNEAQLEKSRLLSDRFSAERPKGSFSTLEIQRTEQGDSAMYLCASRRQGASYNEQFFGPGTRLTVL.

The chain has TRBV7-9 and TRBJ1-2; 7 bases match TRBD1. The germline gives CDR1 SEHNR, CDR2 FQNEAQ (reference sequence). Losses at the gene ends were 5 bases for V and 4 bases for J; bases not matched to a gene: 10. This CDR3 contains 15 residues. The CDR3 DNA reads TGTGCCAGCAGCCCCCAAAGACAGGGAGGCTATGGCTACACCTTC. Protein product: CASSPQRQGGYGYTF. Full variable domain (remainder filled in from reference TRBV7-9 and TRBJ1-2): DTGVSQNPRHKITKRGQNVTFRCDPISEHNRLYWYRQTLGQGPEFLTYFQNEAQLEKSRLLSDRFSAERPKGSFSTLEIQRTEQGDSAMYLCASSPQRQGGYGYTFGSGTRLTVV.

This chain uses TRBV7-9 with TRBJ2-7, with D maybe TRBD1 (5 bases). CDR1 is SEHNR and CDR2 is FQNEAQ in the germline V gene (reference sequence). The CDR3 has 17 amino acids. V gave up 5 bases and J gave up 0 bases, with 20 bases separating them. The CDR3 is CASSPRLSGPSSYEQYF. The CDR3 bases are TGTGCCAGCAGCCCCCGTTTATCAGGGCCCAGCTCCTACGAGCAGTACTTC.